The entry below gives a single T cell receptor (beta chain) sequence along with its context. The data were obtained in a study of blood T cell repertoires in COVID-19. Study-level background: Researchers got acute and convalescent COVID-19 samples from the United States, Italy and Spain. Nucleic acid was either cDNA or gDNA, and it came from T cells, B-cell-depleted T cells, or PBMCs.

As originally analysed: Estimation of nucleated cell counts was performed using reference gene primer amplification. The assay was immunoSEQ multiplex PCR, and TCRdb's table has in-frame clones only and misses some. V, J and clone size are those of that table, while D and trimming were read from the DNA. The table includes roughly 250,000 clones, around four fifths detected once. Germline-derived CDR1 and CDR2 are SGHRS and YFSETQ. The CDR3 is 13 amino acids. V shed 1 base and J 6 bases; nucleotides not matched to a gene: 0. The source is a woman aged 55-69 years with active or convalescent COVID-19. This chain joins TRBV5-1 and TRBJ2-1; 8 bases fit TRBD1. Source material: peripheral blood. CDR3 loop: CASSLTGGNEQFF. The CDR3 DNA reads as TGCGCCAGCAGCTTGACAGGGGGCAATGAGCAGTTCTTC.